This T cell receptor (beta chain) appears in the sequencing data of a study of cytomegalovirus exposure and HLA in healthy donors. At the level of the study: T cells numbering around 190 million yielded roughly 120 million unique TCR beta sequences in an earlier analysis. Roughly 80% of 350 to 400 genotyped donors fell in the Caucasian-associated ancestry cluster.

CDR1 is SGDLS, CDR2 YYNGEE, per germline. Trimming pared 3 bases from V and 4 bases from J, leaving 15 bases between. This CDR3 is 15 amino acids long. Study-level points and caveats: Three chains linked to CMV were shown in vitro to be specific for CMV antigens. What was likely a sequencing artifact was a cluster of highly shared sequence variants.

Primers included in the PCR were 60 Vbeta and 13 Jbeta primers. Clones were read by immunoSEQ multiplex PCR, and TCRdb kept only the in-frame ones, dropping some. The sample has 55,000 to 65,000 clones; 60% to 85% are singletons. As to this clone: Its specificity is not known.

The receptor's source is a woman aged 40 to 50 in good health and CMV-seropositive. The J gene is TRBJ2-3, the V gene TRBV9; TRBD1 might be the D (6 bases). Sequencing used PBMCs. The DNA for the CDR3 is TGTGCCAGCAGCGGCTTTACAGGGTTGGCAGATACGCAGTATTTT. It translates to CASSGFTGLADTQYF.